This T cell receptor (beta chain) was recorded in a study of blood T cell repertoires in COVID-19. The wider study: PBMCs, B-cell-depleted T cells, or T cells provided the cDNA or gDNA that made up the material.

Source study methods: Amplification of reference gene primers was used by the study to estimate nucleated cell counts. Clones were read by immunoSEQ multiplex PCR, and TCRdb kept only the in-frame ones, dropping some. V, J and clone size were drawn from that table, and D and trimming were deduced from the DNA. Of about 100,000 clones listed, about four fifths were seen once; the top ten hold just under 2%. Per the germline V gene, CDR1 is SQVTM and CDR2 is ANQGSEA. This CDR3 contains 13 residues. V shed 5 bases and J shed 0 bases, with 10 bases lying between them. This sequence joins TRBV29-1 and TRBJ2-5, with D tentatively TRBD2 (6 bases). The clonotype originates from a man aged 65-85 years with active or convalescent COVID-19. The sample comprised peripheral blood. The CDR3 sequence: CSVRGMYQETQYF. The CDR3 DNA follows: TGCAGCGTTCGGGGGATGTACCAAGAGACCCAGTACTTC.